A single sample is the source of the 32 T cell receptor beta chains below, sequenced in a study of T cell responses to AZD1222 COVID-19 vaccine. Sequenced by immunoSEQ multiplex PCR; TCRdb stores in-frame clones only, minus some. This table holds 150,000 to 200,000 clones, around 92% found once. The material was peripheral blood, obtained on day 0 of MenACWY control vaccination. Receptors were obtained from an adult in good health.

The chain recombines TRBV4-3 with TRBJ1-2, with TRBD1 matching over 7 bases. This CDR3 is built from 15 residues. Germline CDR1 and CDR2: LGHNA and YSLEER. The J segment lost 8 bases and the V segment lost 1 base, leaving 10 bases of the junction unmatched. CDR3 sequence reads: CASSQGQGVVRGYTF. The CDR3 coding sequence is TGCGCCAGCAGCCAAGGGCAGGGGGTCGTGAGGGGCTACACCTTC.

This rearrangement joins TRBV6-2 or TRBV6-3 to TRBJ1-5; 7 bases agree with TRBD1. The CDR3 has 15 residues. Per germline, CDR1 MNHEY and CDR2 SVGEGT. V shed 5 bases, J shed 1 base, and the junction held 5 bases outside the gene matches. The CDR3 bases are TGTGCCAGCAGTCTAACCAGGGGGAGCAATCAGCCCCAGCATTTT. Protein: CASSLTRGSNQPQHF.

The CDR3 sequence is CASSRGTVTSPLHF. In nucleotides, the CDR3 is TGTGCCAGTAGCCGAGGGACAGTAACTTCACCCCTCCACTTT. The rearrangement links TRBV19 to TRBJ1-6, with 7 bases aligning to TRBD1. CDR3 length: 14 residues. From germline, CDR1 is LNHDA and CDR2 SQIVND (reference sequence). V lost 6 bases to trimming and J lost 9 bases; unmatched junction nucleotides: 8.

This rearrangement joins TRBV4-2 to TRBJ2-1, with D possibly being TRBD2 (5 bases). Germline CDR1 LGHNA, CDR2 YNFKEQ. V lost 1 base and J lost 0, with 13 bases in between. The length of the CDR3 is 17 residues. The CDR3 here is CASSQVWTASSYNEQFF. The CDR3 DNA follows: TGTGCCAGCAGCCAAGTCTGGACTGCTAGCTCCTACAATGAGCAGTTCTTC.

V gene TRBV27 combines with J gene TRBJ1-2; 11 bases match TRBD1. V lost 8 bases, J lost 4 bases, and 3 bases stayed unmatched. The CDR3 length is 13 residues. Germline assignment: CDR1 MNHEY and CDR2 SMNVEV (reference sequence). The CDR3 reads CASGQGAGYGYTF. CDR3 bases: TGTGCCAGCGGACAGGGGGCGGGCTATGGCTACACCTTC.

This clone was counted once. The V gene is TRBV27, the J gene TRBJ1-1; D not resolved. Trimming left V 5 bases short and J 6 bases short, with 7 bases between. The CDR3 covers 11 residues. Germline V lookup: CDR1 MNHEY, CDR2 SMNVEV (reference sequence). DNA for the CDR3: TGTGCCAGCAGTATCGGCCCTGAAGCTTTCTTT. This codes for CASSIGPEAFF.

J is TRBJ2-7 and V is TRBV20-1, with 9 bases fitting TRBD2. Germline trimming cut 3 bases from V and 0 bases from J; bases unmatched to any gene: 6. The length of the CDR3 is 15 residues. Germline lookup yields CDR1 DFQATT and CDR2 SNEGSKA (reference sequence). Here the CDR3 reads CSASPASGVSYEQYF. The CDR3 nucleotides read TGCAGTGCTAGTCCGGCTAGCGGGGTCTCCTACGAGCAGTACTTC.

This clone has a single count. The chain links TRBV4-2 to TRBJ1-2, with 10 bases that match TRBD1. With V trimmed by 4 bases and J by 7 bases, 6 bases remained unmatched. From germline, CDR1 is LGHNA and CDR2 YNFKEQ. This CDR3 region has 14 residues. In DNA, the CDR3 is TGTGCCAGCAGCCGAGGACAGGGGGAAGGTGGCTACACCTTC. Protein product: CASSRGQGEGGYTF.

The chain combines TRBV3-1 (or the pseudogene TRBV3-2) with TRBJ2-5; tentatively, D is TRBD1 (5 bases). This CDR3 has 14 residues. Germline CDR1 reads LGHDT; CDR2 reads YNNKEL (reference sequence). V dropped 3 bases and J dropped 2 bases, with 10 bases sitting between them. CDR3 residues: CASSHPRQQETQYF. The CDR3 region has the DNA TGTGCCAGCAGCCACCCCAGACAGCAAGAGACCCAGTACTTC.

The genes are TRBV7-9 and TRBJ1-2; D is ambiguous. CDR3 size: 11 residues. Germline V CDR1 and CDR2: SEHNR, FQNEAQ (reference sequence). Trimming removed 5 bases from V and 8 bases from J, with 9 bases in between. This chain's CDR3 is CASSPFPGYTF. CDR3 DNA: TGTGCCAGCAGCCCGTTCCCCGGCTACACCTTC.

The chain is built from TRBV13 and TRBJ2-3; unclear D gene. This CDR3 is 14 amino acids long. Germline assignment: CDR1 PRHDT and CDR2 FYEKMQ (reference sequence). V gave up 6 bases and J gave up 0 bases, with 10 bases separating them. The CDR3 protein is CASSDVRSTDTQYF. The DNA for the CDR3 is TGTGCCAGCAGTGACGTGCGTAGCACAGATACGCAGTATTTT.

The chain couples TRBV4-3 to TRBJ2-7; 9 bases line up with TRBD2. CDR1 and CDR2 (germline): LGHNA, YSLEER. The CDR3 spans 14 residues. J was trimmed by 4 bases and V by 1 base; bases with no gene match: 2. The CDR3 sequence is CASSQGLAVYEQYF. CDR3 bases: TGCGCCAGCAGCCAAGGACTAGCGGTTTACGAGCAGTACTTC.

J is TRBJ2-2 and V is TRBV19; D is ambiguous. This CDR3 contains 13 residues. V shed 6 bases and J shed 5 bases, with 10 bases lying between them. The germline gives CDR1 LNHDA, CDR2 SQIVND (reference sequence). CDR3 amino acids: CASRAKGTGELFF. CDR3 nucleotide sequence: TGTGCCAGTAGGGCGAAGGGAACCGGGGAGCTGTTTTTT.

The chain combines TRBV19 with TRBJ2-6; possible D gene TRBD2, 5 bases. V was pared by 5 bases and J by 0 bases, with 17 bases between. CDR1 and CDR2 (germline): LNHDA, SQIVND (reference sequence). The CDR3 runs 18 residues. CDR3 DNA sequence: TGTGCCAGTAGTTCGGGATCTACCCCTCTCTCTGGGGCCAACGTCCTGACTTTC. Its translation: CASSSGSTPLSGANVLTF.

The chain uses TRBV7-2 and TRBJ1-6; no firm D call. The CDR3 runs to 14 residues. With 5 bases removed from V and 5 bases from J, the gap between germline ends came to 10 bases. Germline-derived CDR1 and CDR2 are SGHTA and FQGNSA. The CDR3 DNA reads TGTGCCAGCAGCCCACGGTCCGATAATTCACCCCTCCACTTT. This encodes CASSPRSDNSPLHF.

The rearrangement uses TRBV6-1 and TRBJ2-1; TRBD2 matches at 7 bases. V lost 0 bases and J lost 2; bases outside the gene matches: 1. The CDR3 has 15 residues. Germline V CDR1 and CDR2: MNHNS, SASEGT. As DNA, the CDR3 is TGTGCCAGCAGTGAAGCAGGACTAGCCTACAATGAGCAGTTCTTC. This translates into CASSEAGLAYNEQFF.

This chain uses TRBV7-2 with TRBJ1-1; 8 nucleotides match TRBD1. The CDR3 has 16 residues. CDR1 is SGHTA and CDR2 is FQGNSA in the germline V gene. V shed 6 bases and J 1 base; nucleotides not matched to a gene: 10. The CDR3 DNA is TGTGCCAGCAGATCAACAGGGGGACGGCAGAACACTGAAGCTTTCTTT. This codes for CASRSTGGRQNTEAFF. Using reference TRBV7-2 and TRBJ1-1 for the parts outside the CDR3, the full variable domain is GAGVSQSPSNKVTEKGKDVELRCDPISGHTALYWYRQSLGQGLEFLIYFQGNSAPDKSGLPSDRFSAERTGGSVSTLTIQRTQQEDSAVYLCASRSTGGRQNTEAFFGQGTRLTVV.

The chain uses TRBV3-1 (or the pseudogene TRBV3-2) and TRBJ1-3, with D unclear. Per germline, CDR1 LGHDT and CDR2 YNNKEL (reference sequence). The CDR3 has 14 amino acids. The V gene lost 6 bases and the J gene lost 0 bases, with 9 bases spanning the gap. As DNA, the CDR3 is TGTGCCAGCAGAGCCGGGTCCTCTGGAAACACCATATATTTT. The encoded protein is CASRAGSSGNTIYF.

The rearrangement joins TRBV30 to TRBJ2-7, with 8 nucleotides matching TRBD2. Trimming removed 5 bases from V and 4 bases from J; junction bases left unmatched: 4. CDR3 length: 12 residues. The germline CDR1 and CDR2 sequences are GTSNPN and SVGIG (reference sequence). The CDR3 loop is CAWVREGYEQYF. In DNA, the CDR3 is TGTGCCTGGGTACGGGAGGGGTACGAGCAGTACTTC.

This clone appeared a few times. V is TRBV14 and J is TRBJ2-2; TRBD2 is a possible D gene (7 bases). The CDR3 covers 14 residues. V lost 6 bases and J 6 bases, leaving 14 bases between the germline ends. Germline V lookup: CDR1 SGHDN, CDR2 FVKESK. CDR3 sequence reads: CASSLGGAAGELFF. The CDR3 DNA is TGTGCCAGCAGTCTTGGGGGGGCGGCCGGGGAGCTGTTTTTT.

CDR3: CATSDLQGGPAFF. The CDR3 DNA follows: TGTGCCACCAGTGATTTGCAAGGCGGCCCGGCTTTCTTT. The chain employs TRBV24-1 and TRBJ1-1; D not resolved. This CDR3 comprises 13 residues. V was cut by 0 bases and J by 11 bases, with 12 bases left in between. The V gene's germline CDR1 is KGHDR and CDR2 SFDVKD.

The chain carries TRBV19 and TRBJ2-2; TRBD2 matches at 14 bases. CDR1 is LNHDA and CDR2 is SQIVND in the germline V gene (reference sequence). V lost 11 bases to trimming and J lost 1 base; unmatched junction nucleotides: 15. CDR3 length: 19 residues. The DNA of the CDR3 is TGTGCCGCCCAGCCTCAGGGACTAGCGGGAGCTCGGAACACCGGGGAGCTGTTTTTT. Protein sequence: CAAQPQGLAGARNTGELFF.

The rearrangement uses TRBV6-4 and TRBJ1-1; the D is unclear. In germline, CDR1 is MRHNA, CDR2 SNTAGT. The V and J ends lost 4 bases and 1 base respectively, with 7 bases between them. The CDR3 is 13 residues long. The CDR3 DNA sequence: TGTGCCAGCAGTGCGGCGAGGAACACTGAAGCTTTCTTT. It codes for CASSAARNTEAFF.

This chain joins TRBV5-8 and TRBJ2-1; TRBD2 might be the D (6 bases). V lost 1 base and J lost 4, with 18 bases in between. Germline V gives CDR1 SGHTS, CDR2 YDEGEE. There are 17 residues in the CDR3. This CDR3 reads CASSLSHSGSAYNEQFF. CDR3 nucleotides: TGTGCCAGCAGCTTGTCCCATTCCGGGAGCGCATACAATGAGCAGTTCTTC.

This sequence joins TRBV3-1 (or the pseudogene TRBV3-2) and TRBJ2-5; no reliable D call. Trimming cost V 2 bases and J 12 bases, with 16 bases left between them. The CDR3 is 13 residues long. Germline CDR1 LGHDT, CDR2 YNNKEL (reference sequence). DNA of the CDR3: TGTGCCAGCAGCCAATTGTCCAAAGGATCCGAGTACTTC. It specifies CASSQLSKGSEYF.

The V call is TRBV2, the J call TRBJ1-1; a possible D gene is TRBD1 (6 bases). This CDR3 is built from 14 residues. Germline CDR1 reads SNHLY; CDR2 reads FYNNEI. The V end lost 4 bases, the J end lost 6 bases, and 15 bases lay between the germline ends. CDR3 nucleotide sequence: TGTGCCAGCAGTGTCTATAGGGGGTCGTCTGAAGCTTTCTTT. Translation gives CASSVYRGSSEAFF.

This clone was seen once. The CDR3 nucleotides are TGTGCCAGCTCACAGGGACAGCCCAACACTGAAGCTTTCTTT. It encodes CASSQGQPNTEAFF. This chain joins TRBV18 and TRBJ1-1; 7 bases line up with TRBD1. Per germline, CDR1 KGHSH and CDR2 LQKENI. J lost 2 bases, V lost 4 bases, and 4 bases had no gene match. The CDR3 contains 14 residues.

The rearrangement links TRBV6-5 to TRBJ2-2, with D maybe TRBD1 (5 bases). The germline gives CDR1 MNHEY, CDR2 SVGAGI. The CDR3 runs 16 residues. V lost 2 bases and J 2 bases, leaving 12 bases between the germline ends. CDR3 nucleotide sequence: TGTGCCAGCAGTTACCTATTTACAGGCAACACCGGGGAGCTGTTTTTT. Translating it yields CASSYLFTGNTGELFF.

The gene calls are TRBV6-5 and TRBJ1-2; TRBD1 might be the D (5 bases). Per the germline V gene, CDR1 is MNHEY and CDR2 is SVGAGI. This CDR3 spans 14 amino acids. The V end was cut by 8 bases, the J end by 0 bases, with 13 bases between. In DNA form, the CDR3 reads TGTGCCAGCCGAGGGACGGCAGCTAACTATGGCTACACCTTC. It specifies CASRGTAANYGYTF.

The genes are TRBV7-2 and TRBJ1-2; TRBD1 is a possible D gene (5 bases). CDR1 and CDR2 from the germline V gene are SGHTA and FQGNSA. The CDR3 runs 15 residues. Trimming pared 4 bases from V and 1 base from J, leaving 13 bases between. CDR3 region: CASSSTGIINYGYTF. The CDR3 nucleotides read TGTGCCAGCAGCTCCACAGGAATCATTAACTATGGCTACACCTTC.

A single count supports this clone. The V call is TRBV19, the J call TRBJ2-3; no clear D gene. CDR1 LNHDA and CDR2 SQIVND come from the germline V gene (reference sequence). V was clipped by 5 bases and J by 0 bases, with 9 bases between them. This CDR3 is built from 14 residues. CDR3 DNA sequence: TGTGCCAGTAGTTCCCCCGGGAGCACAGATACGCAGTATTTT. Amino acids: CASSSPGSTDTQYF.

V gene TRBV5-1 combines with J gene TRBJ2-5; D call uncertain. The CDR3 consists of 13 residues. The V gene lost 4 bases and the J gene lost 4 bases, with 11 bases spanning the gap. Germline V gene data show CDR1 as SGHRS and CDR2 as YFSETQ. The CDR3: CASSVMVGETQYF. CDR3 bases: TGCGCCAGCAGCGTAATGGTGGGAGAGACCCAGTACTTC.